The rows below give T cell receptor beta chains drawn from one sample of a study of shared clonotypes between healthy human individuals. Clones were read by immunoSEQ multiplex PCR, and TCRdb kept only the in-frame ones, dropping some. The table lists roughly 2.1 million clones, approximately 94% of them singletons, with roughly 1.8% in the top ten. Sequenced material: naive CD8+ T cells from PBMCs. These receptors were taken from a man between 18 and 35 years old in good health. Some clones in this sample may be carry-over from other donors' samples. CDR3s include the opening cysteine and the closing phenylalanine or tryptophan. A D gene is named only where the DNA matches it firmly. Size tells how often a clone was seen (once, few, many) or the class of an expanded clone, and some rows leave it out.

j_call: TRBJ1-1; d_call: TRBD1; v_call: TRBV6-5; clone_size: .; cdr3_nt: TGTGCCAGCAGTCACAGGGGGGCCACTGAAGCTTTCTTT; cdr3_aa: CASSHRGATEAFF
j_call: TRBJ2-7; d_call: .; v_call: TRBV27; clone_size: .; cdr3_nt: TGTGCCAGCAGTTTATTCAGGAACTCCTACGAGCAGTACTTC; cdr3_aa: CASSLFRNSYEQYF
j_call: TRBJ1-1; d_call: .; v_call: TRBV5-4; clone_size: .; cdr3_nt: TGTGCCAGCAGCTTAGATGGGGCACCGAACACTGAAGCTTTCTTT; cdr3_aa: CASSLDGAPNTEAFF
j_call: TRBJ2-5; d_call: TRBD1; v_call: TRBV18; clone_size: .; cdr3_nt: TGTGCCAGCTCACCCCTCGACAGGGATAGGCAAGAGACCCAGTACTTC; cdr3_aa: CASSPLDRDRQETQYF
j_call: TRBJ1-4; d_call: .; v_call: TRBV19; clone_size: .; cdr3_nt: TGTGCCAGTAGTATATTGGGTCTGAATTTTGAAACTAATGAAAAACTGTTTTTT; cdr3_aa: CASSILGLNFETNEKLFF
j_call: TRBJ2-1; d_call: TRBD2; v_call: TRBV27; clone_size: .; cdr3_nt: TGTGCCAGCAGCGTCGGGAGGGCCATCAATGAGCAGTTCTTC; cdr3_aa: CASSVGRAINEQFF
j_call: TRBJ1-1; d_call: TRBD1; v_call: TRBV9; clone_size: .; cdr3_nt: TGTGCCAGCAGCGCGGACAGGGAAAGGTTCACTGAAGCTTTCTTT; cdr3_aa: CASSADRERFTEAFF
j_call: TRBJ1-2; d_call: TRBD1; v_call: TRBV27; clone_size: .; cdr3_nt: TGTGCCAGCAGTTTACTCTCGGACAGGGGGCTCGTTGGCTACACCTTC; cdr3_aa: CASSLLSDRGLVGYTF
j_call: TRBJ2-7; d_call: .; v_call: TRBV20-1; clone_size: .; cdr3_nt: TGCAGTGCTAGGGTAGAGCAGTACTTC; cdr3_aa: CSARVEQYF
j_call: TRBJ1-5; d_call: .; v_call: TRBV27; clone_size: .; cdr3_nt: TGTGCCAGCAGTTTAAGAGGAGGGCAGCCCCAGCATTTT; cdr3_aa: CASSLRGGQPQHF
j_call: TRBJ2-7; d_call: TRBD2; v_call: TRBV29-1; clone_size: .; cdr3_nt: TGCAGCGTCGGACTAGCAGCCTACGAGCAGTACTTC; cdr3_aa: CSVGLAAYEQYF
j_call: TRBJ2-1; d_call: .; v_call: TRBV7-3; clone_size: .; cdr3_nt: TGTGCCAGCAGTATCGGAGCTCCAAATGAGCAGTTCTTC; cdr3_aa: CASSIGAPNEQFF
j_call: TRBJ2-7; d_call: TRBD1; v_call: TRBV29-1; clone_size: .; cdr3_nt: TGCAGCGTGGCCGGGACAGGGTATGACGAGCAGTACTTC; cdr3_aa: CSVAGTGYDEQYF
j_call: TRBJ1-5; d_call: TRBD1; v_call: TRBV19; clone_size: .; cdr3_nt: TGTGCCAGCTTGGGAGGGGGCTGGAATCAGCCCCAGCATTTT; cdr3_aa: CASLGGGWNQPQHF
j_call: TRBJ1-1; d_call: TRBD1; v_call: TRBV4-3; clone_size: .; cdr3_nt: TGCGCCAGCAGCCAAGATCAGGGGGCCTACACTGAAGCTTTCTTT; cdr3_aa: CASSQDQGAYTEAFF
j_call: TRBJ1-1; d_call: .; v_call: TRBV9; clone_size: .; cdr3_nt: TGTGCCAGCAGCACACAACCAGGGGTGTGGACTGAAGCTTTCTTT; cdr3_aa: CASSTQPGVWTEAFF
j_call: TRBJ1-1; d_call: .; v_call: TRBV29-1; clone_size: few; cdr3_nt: TGCAGCGTTGCCAGGGAAGGCACTGAAGCTTTCTTT; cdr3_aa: CSVAREGTEAFF
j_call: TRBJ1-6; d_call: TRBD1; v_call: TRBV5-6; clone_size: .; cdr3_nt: TGTGCCAGCAGCTTGCCAGGACAGGGGAATTCACCCCTCCACTTT; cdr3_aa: CASSLPGQGNSPLHF
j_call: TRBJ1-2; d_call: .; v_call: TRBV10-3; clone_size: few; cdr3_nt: TGTGCCATCAGTGAGTCGGGGGGTGGCTACACCTTC; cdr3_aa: CAISESGGGYTF
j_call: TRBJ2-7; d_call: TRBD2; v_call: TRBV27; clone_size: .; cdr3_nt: TGTGCCAGCAGTCCTCGGCTTGGCGGGAGGGTATACTACGAGCAGTACTTC; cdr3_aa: CASSPRLGGRVYYEQYF
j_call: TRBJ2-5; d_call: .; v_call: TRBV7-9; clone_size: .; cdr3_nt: TGTGCCAGCAGCCCGGCAGGTGGGATTGTGGAGACCCAGTACTTC; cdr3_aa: CASSPAGGIVETQYF
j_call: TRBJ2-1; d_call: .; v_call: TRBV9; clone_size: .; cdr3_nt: TGTGCCAGCAGCGAGGGCCACGCCGGAGAGCAGTTCTTC; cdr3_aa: CASSEGHAGEQFF
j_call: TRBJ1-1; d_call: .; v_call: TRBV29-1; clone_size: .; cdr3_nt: TGCAGCGTTGATGGCCTGAACACTGAAGCTTTCTTT; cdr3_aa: CSVDGLNTEAFF
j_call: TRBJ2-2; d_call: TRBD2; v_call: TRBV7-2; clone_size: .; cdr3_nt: TGTGCCAGCAGCTTAGTCTGGCGGGAGGGCCCCCGCGGGGAGCTGTTTTTT; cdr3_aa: CASSLVWREGPRGELFF
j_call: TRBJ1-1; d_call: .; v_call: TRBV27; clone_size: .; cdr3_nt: TGTGCCAGCAAAGTGACCGGGAGGAACACTGAAGCTTTCTTT; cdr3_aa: CASKVTGRNTEAFF
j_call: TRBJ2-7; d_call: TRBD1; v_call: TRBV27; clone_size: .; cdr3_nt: TGTGCCAGCAGTTTAAGGGGACAGAACTACGAGCAGTACTTC; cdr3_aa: CASSLRGQNYEQYF
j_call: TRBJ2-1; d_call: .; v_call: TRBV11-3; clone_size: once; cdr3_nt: TGTGCCAGCAGCTCTCAACTCCCCGATGGGGCTAATGAGCAGTTCTTC; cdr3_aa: CASSSQLPDGANEQFF
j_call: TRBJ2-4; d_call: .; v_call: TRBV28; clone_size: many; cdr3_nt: TGTGCCAGCAGTCCTCTGGACAGCTTAGCCAAAAACATTCAGTACTTC; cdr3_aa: CASSPLDSLAKNIQYF
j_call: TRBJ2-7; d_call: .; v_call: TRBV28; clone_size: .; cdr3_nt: TGTGCCAGCAGTTTGAGTCAGAACTACGAGCAGTACTTC; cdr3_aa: CASSLSQNYEQYF
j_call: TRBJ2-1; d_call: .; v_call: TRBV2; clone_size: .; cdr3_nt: TGTGCCAGCAGCGCAGGTGGGAATGAGCAGTTCTTC; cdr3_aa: CASSAGGNEQFF
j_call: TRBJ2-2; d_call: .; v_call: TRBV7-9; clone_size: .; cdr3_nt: TGTGCCAGTGCTACCAACACCGGGGAGCTGTTTTTT; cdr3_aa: CASATNTGELFF
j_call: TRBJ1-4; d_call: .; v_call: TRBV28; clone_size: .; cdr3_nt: TGTGCCAGCAGTTTAGCAGGGGTCCATGAAAAACTGTTTTTT; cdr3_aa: CASSLAGVHEKLFF
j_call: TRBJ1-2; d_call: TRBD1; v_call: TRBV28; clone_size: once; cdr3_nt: TGTGCCAGCAGTTTATTGGGCCGACAGGGCCAAAACTATGGCTACACCTTC; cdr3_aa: CASSLLGRQGQNYGYTF
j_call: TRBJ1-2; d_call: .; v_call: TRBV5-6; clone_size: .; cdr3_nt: TGTGCCAGCAGCACTGCATCAGGGGTCCCCTATGGCTACACCTTC; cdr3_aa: CASSTASGVPYGYTF
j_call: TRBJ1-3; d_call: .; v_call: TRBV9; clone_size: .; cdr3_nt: TGTGCCAGCAGCGTAGACGGGGGTACTGGAAACACCATATATTTT; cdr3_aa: CASSVDGGTGNTIYF
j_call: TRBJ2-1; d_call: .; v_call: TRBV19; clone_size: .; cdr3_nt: TGTGCCAGTTCCTTCGGGGTTGGATGGAATGAGCAGTTCTTC; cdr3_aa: CASSFGVGWNEQFF
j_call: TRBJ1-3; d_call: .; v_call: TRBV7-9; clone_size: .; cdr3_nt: TGTGCCAGCAGCCGTAGGACGTCAAGCTCTGGAAACACCATATATTTT; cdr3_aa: CASSRRTSSSGNTIYF
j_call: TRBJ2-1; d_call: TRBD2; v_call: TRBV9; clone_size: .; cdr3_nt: TGTGCCAGCAGCGTAGATCTAGCGGGACACAATGAGCAGTTCTTC; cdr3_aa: CASSVDLAGHNEQFF
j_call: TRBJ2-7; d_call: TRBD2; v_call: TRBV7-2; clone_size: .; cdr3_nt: TGTGCCAGCAGCTCCTACGCGGGAGGGCCCTACGAGCAGTACTTC; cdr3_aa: CASSSYAGGPYEQYF
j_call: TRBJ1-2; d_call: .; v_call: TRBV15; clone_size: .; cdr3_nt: TGTGCCACCACGGGGGGTTATGGCTACACCTTC; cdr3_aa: CATTGGYGYTF
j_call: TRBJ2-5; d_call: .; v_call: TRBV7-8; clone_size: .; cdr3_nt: TGTGCCAGCAGCTTAGGGCTTTACCAAGAGACCCAGTACTTC; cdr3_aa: CASSLGLYQETQYF
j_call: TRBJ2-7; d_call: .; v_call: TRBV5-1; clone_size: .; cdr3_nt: TGCGCCAGCAGCAGCACCGGTATTTCCTACGAGCAGTACTTC; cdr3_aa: CASSSTGISYEQYF
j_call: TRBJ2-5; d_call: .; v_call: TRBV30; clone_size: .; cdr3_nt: TGTGCCTGGAGCCAAGGAATAGGTGGAGAGACCCAGTACTTC; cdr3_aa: CAWSQGIGGETQYF
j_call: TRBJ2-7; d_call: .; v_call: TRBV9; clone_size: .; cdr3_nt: TGTGCCAGCAGCCCACAGCTGTTATCCTACGAGCAGTACTTC; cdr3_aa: CASSPQLLSYEQYF
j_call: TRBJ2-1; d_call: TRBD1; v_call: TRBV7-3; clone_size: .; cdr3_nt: TGTGCCAGCAGCCACCGACAGGGGGCGTCCTACAATGAGCAGTTCTTC; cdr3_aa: CASSHRQGASYNEQFF
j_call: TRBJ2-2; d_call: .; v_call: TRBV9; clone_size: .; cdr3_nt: TGTGCCAGCAGCGTGGGCACCTCCACCGGGGAGCTGTTTTTT; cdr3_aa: CASSVGTSTGELFF
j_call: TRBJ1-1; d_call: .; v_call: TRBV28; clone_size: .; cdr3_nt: TGTGCCAGCAGTTTAGACCTCCAGGCGGGGAACACTGAAGCTTTCTTT; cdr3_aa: CASSLDLQAGNTEAFF
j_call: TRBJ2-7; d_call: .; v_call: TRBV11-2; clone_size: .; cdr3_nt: TGTGCCAGCAGCTTAAGTGCGGGGATTACCTACGAGCAGTACTTC; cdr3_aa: CASSLSAGITYEQYF
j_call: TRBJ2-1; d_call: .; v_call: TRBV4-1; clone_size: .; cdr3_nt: TGCGCCAGCAGCTTACACCCTCCGGGATCCTACAATGAGCAGTTCTTC; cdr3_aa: CASSLHPPGSYNEQFF
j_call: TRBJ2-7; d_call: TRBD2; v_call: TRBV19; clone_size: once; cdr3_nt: TGTGCCAGTAGTGTGAAACTAGCGGGAAGCGAGCAGTACTTC; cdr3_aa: CASSVKLAGSEQYF
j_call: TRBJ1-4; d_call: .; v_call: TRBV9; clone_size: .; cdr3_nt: TGTGCCAGCGGCCCGGGGGGGTCAACTAATGAAAAACTGTTTTTT; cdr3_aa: CASGPGGSTNEKLFF
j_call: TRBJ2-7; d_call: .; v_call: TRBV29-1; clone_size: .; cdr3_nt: TGCAGCGTGGGCCGCGGCTTGAGCTCCTACGAGCAGTACTTC; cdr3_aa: CSVGRGLSSYEQYF
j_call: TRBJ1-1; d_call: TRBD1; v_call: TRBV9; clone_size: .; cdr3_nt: TGTGCCAGCAGCCCCATGGACAGGGAGGCTTTCTTT; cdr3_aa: CASSPMDREAFF
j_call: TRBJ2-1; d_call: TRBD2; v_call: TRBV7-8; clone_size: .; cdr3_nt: TGTGCCAGCAGCTTTGGGGAGGGCTCCTACAATGAGCAGTTCTTC; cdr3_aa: CASSFGEGSYNEQFF
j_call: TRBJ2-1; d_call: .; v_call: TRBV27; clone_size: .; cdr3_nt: TGTGCCAGCAGTTTGAAGGGATACAATGAGCAGTTCTTC; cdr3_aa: CASSLKGYNEQFF